The present T cell receptor (beta chain) was sequenced within a study of T cell changes during pregnancy in multiple sclerosis. Profiled with immunoSEQ multiplex PCR; TCRdb holds only in-frame clones, not every one. The sample has approximately 100,000 clones, around 90% seen once. The CDR3 length is 16 residues. Germline V lookup: CDR1 SGHRS, CDR2 YFSETQ. The V end lost 0 bases, the J end lost 5 bases, and 15 bases lay between the germline ends. The source material was peripheral blood, sampled in the second trimester of pregnancy. The V and J genes are TRBV5-1 and TRBJ2-1; D is possibly TRBD2 (5 bases). The origin of this receptor is a female donor with multiple sclerosis, enrolled in a pregnancy study. CDR3 region: CASSLEGLPHDNEQFF. CDR3 sequence (DNA): TGCGCCAGCAGCTTGGAAGGACTTCCTCATGACAATGAGCAGTTCTTC.